This T cell receptor (beta chain) is from a study of blood T cell repertoires in COVID-19. For the study at large: Donors in the United States, Italy and Spain gave samples during acute or convalescent COVID-19. Sources were T cells, B-cell-depleted T cells, or PBMCs; the material itself was cDNA or gDNA.

Recovered status applied to Cohort 3 donors who had two consecutive negative PCRs. It also applied to those with clearance or with symptom resolution. This CDR3 has 16 residues. Trimming cost V 3 bases and J 3 bases; bases outside gene matches: 5. The germline V gene encodes CDR1 KGHDR and CDR2 SFDVKD. Per the study methods: Cell counts per sample came from amplifying reference gene primers. Sequencing used immunoSEQ multiplex PCR; TCRdb keeps in-frame clones, though not all of them. The D gene and trimming were derived from the DNA, and the V and J assignments and clone size from that table. The sample has fewer than 350,000 clones; about 89% are singletons.

Source material: PBMCs or T cells enriched from blood (not recorded which). This chain links TRBV24-1 with TRBJ2-4, with 9 bases fitting TRBD1. The receptor was derived from a man between 60 and 75 years old who had recovered from COVID-19. CDR3 sequence reads: CATSDPTGGDKNIQYF. In DNA, the CDR3 is TGTGCCACCAGTGATCCGACAGGGGGTGACAAAAACATTCAGTACTTC.